These 3 T cell receptor beta chains were all obtained from the same sample, sequenced in a study of CD8 T cells in ankylosing spondylitis. TCRdb fed the 5' RACE reads into MiXCR, producing one record per CDR3 protein. The sample records 250,000 to 350,000 distinct CDR3 sequences, roughly 20% being singletons. Sequencing was done on a sample of blood, either unsorted or a sorted T cell fraction (not recorded which). The receptors originated from a male donor with ankylosing spondylitis or in good health (not recorded which).

In its sample, this clonotype was seen a few times. The rearrangement uses TRBV5-1 and TRBJ2-1; 11 positions match TRBD2. With V trimmed by 4 bases and J by 7 bases, 7 bases remained unmatched. The CDR3 consists of 15 residues. Germline CDR1 SGHRS, CDR2 YFSETQ. Here the CDR3 DNA reads TGCGCCAGCAGCCCGCCGGGACTAGCGGTGAATGAGCAGTTCTTC. Translating it yields CASSPPGLAVNEQFF. Full variable domain (rest looked up from reference TRBV5-1 and TRBJ2-1): KAGVTQTPRYLIKTRGQQVTLSCSPISGHRSVSWYQQTPGQGLQFLFEYFSETQRNKGNFPGRFSGRQFSNSRSEMNVSTLELGDSALYLCASSPPGLAVNEQFFGPGTRLTVL.

This clonotype was recorded many times. The chain is built from TRBV20-1 and TRBJ2-2; D call uncertain. CDR1 and CDR2 from the germline V gene are DFQATT and SNEGSKA (reference sequence). The CDR3 spans 13 residues. Deletions cut 4 bases from V and 3 bases from J, with 9 bases between. This chain's CDR3 is CSATGGYTGELFF. CDR3 DNA sequence: TGCAGTGCTACCGGTGGCTACACCGGGGAGCTGTTTTTT.

This clonotype has more than one count but fewer than ten. The chain uses TRBV7-3 and TRBJ1-6; maybe TRBD1 (5 bases). Deletions cut 4 bases from V and 6 bases from J, with 7 bases between. Germline CDR1 and CDR2: SGHTA and FQGTGA. The CDR3 is made up of 13 amino acids. Here the CDR3 DNA reads TGTGCCAGCAGCTCAGACAGTAATTCACCCCTCCACTTT. This gives the protein CASSSDSNSPLHF. The variable domain in full, completed from reference TRBV7-3 and TRBJ1-6, reads GAGVSQTPSNKVTEKGKYVELRCDPISGHTALYWYRQSLGQGPEFLIYFQGTGAADDSGLPNDRFFAVRPEGSVSTLKIQRTERGDSAVYLCASSSDSNSPLHFGNGTRLTVT.